The 30 T cell receptor beta chains reported below all come from one sample, sequenced in a study of blood T cells in healthy people across ages. The use of a sample-barcoded 5' primer and a J-beta primer mix characterized a second PCR of roughly 6 to 11 cycles. MiXCR, applied by TCRdb to the 5' RACE reads, yields one record per CDR3 protein. The data hold fewer than 750,000 distinct CDR3 sequences, with around 52% observed a single time. Sequencing input: blood. These receptors all stem from an elderly woman in good health.

The chain links TRBV28 to TRBJ2-5, with a weak D call TRBD2 (6 bases). This CDR3 is 14 amino acids long. Germline lookup yields CDR1 MDHEN and CDR2 SYDVKM. The V and J ends lost 4 bases and 2 bases respectively, with 11 bases between them. CDR3 DNA: TGTGCCAGCAGTTCCTGGGAGGCTCAAGAGACCCAGTACTTC. It encodes CASSSWEAQETQYF. The variable domain in full, with the rest retrieved from reference TRBV28 and TRBJ2-5, is DVKVTQSSRYLVKRTGEKVFLECVQDMDHENMFWYRQDPGLGLRLIYFSYDVKMKEKGDIPEGYSVSREKKERFSLILESASTNQTSMYLCASSSWEAQETQYFGPGTRLLVL.

This clonotype was seen at least ten times. The chain employs TRBV5-1 and TRBJ2-7, with D perhaps matching TRBD1 (5 bases). From germline, CDR1 is SGHRS and CDR2 YFSETQ. With 4 bases removed from V and 1 base from J, the gap between germline ends came to 12 bases. The CDR3 contains 14 residues. CDR3 nucleotide sequence: TGCGCCAGCAGCCTCCAAGGGGAATCCTACGAGCAGTACTTC. It encodes CASSLQGESYEQYF.

This clonotype came up many times. The CDR3 here is CASSSPPPAPLHF. CDR3 sequence (DNA): TGTGCCAGCAGCTCGCCGCCGCCTGCACCCCTCCACTTT. This chain joins TRBV12-3 or TRBV12-4 and TRBJ1-6; D gene ambiguous. V lost 6 bases and J 11 bases, leaving 14 bases between the germline ends. The CDR3 contains 13 residues.

V is TRBV4-2 and J is TRBJ1-6; 10 nucleotides line up with TRBD1. With 0 bases clipped from V and 9 bases from J, the junction kept 2 bases outside the gene matches. This CDR3 region has 15 residues. Germline V gives CDR1 LGHNA, CDR2 YNFKEQ. DNA of the CDR3: TGTGCCAGCAGCCAAGAGGGGACAGGGGTTTCACCCCTCCACTTT. Amino acids: CASSQEGTGVSPLHF.

Concerning this clonotype itself: This may arise from a read error, as a much more abundant clone is one base away. The chain couples TRBV6-2 or TRBV6-3 to TRBJ2-3; 9 bases are a match to TRBD2. The CDR3 loop spans 15 amino acids. CDR1 is MNHEY and CDR2 is SVGEGT in the germline V gene. Germline trimming cut 10 bases from V and 2 bases from J; bases unmatched to any gene: 10. In DNA, the CDR3 is TGTGCCACTCGGCGGGGGGGACTCGACACAGATACGCAGTATTTT. Its translation: CATRRGGLDTDTQYF.

The table lists this clonotype with many counts. The gene calls are TRBV27 and TRBJ2-7, with 7 bases aligning to TRBD1. The CDR3 consists of 15 residues. The V gene end was trimmed by 5 bases and the J gene end by 3 bases; junction bases not matched to a gene: 10. CDR1 MNHEY and CDR2 SMNVEV come from the germline V gene (reference sequence). CDR3: CASSRVDRAHYEQYF. The CDR3 nucleotides read TGTGCCAGCAGTCGGGTTGACAGGGCTCACTACGAGCAGTACTTC.

The chain has TRBV20-1 and TRBJ2-1; TRBD2 aligns across 11 bases. Per the germline V gene, CDR1 is DFQATT and CDR2 is SNEGSKA (reference sequence). V trimming: 5 bases; J trimming: 3 bases; junction bases outside the gene matches: 9. This CDR3 is 16 amino acids long. In nucleotides, the CDR3 is TGCAGTGCTGGGGGGCTAGCGGGAGGAGGCTACAATGAGCAGTTCTTC. This encodes CSAGGLAGGGYNEQFF.

A remark on this clonotype: With a much larger clone just one base away, this may be a read error. The gene calls are TRBV9 and TRBJ2-1, with TRBD1 as a possible D gene (6 bases). The CDR3 is 17 amino acids. Looked up from germline, CDR1 is SGDLS and CDR2 is YYNGEE. The CDR3 sequence: CASSDTGTKSSYNEQSF. The CDR3, as DNA: TGTGCCAGCAGCGACACCGGGACAAAGAGCTCCTACAATGAGCAGTCCTTC.

This clonotype turned up a few times. One junction end does not reproduce the germline sequence, and a read error may be involved. V is TRBV12-3 or TRBV12-4 and J is TRBJ2-7, with TRBD2 identical over 7 bases. CDR3 length: 11 amino acids. The CDR3 region is CAGSGIYEQYF. As DNA, the CDR3 is TGTGCCGGCAGCGGGATCTACGAGCAGTACTTC.

In DNA form, the CDR3 reads TGTGCCAGCAGTTTAAAGGGGACTAGCATTATCACCAACAATGAGCAGTACTTC. Translation gives CASSLKGTSIITNNEQYF. The gene calls are TRBV12-3 or TRBV12-4 and TRBJ2-5; TRBD2 matches 9 bases. The CDR3 is 18 amino acids. With V trimmed by 2 bases and J by 11 bases, 21 bases remained unmatched.

This clonotype has ten or more counts. The rearrangement links TRBV20-1 to TRBJ2-5; D not certain. Trimming pared 0 bases from V and 5 bases from J, leaving 13 bases between. The CDR3 has 14 residues. Germline CDR1 reads DFQATT; CDR2 reads SNEGSKA (reference sequence). Here the CDR3 reads CSARERRFGETQYF. In nucleotides, the CDR3 is TGCAGTGCTAGAGAAAGGCGGTTTGGGGAGACCCAGTACTTC.

The J gene is TRBJ2-3, the V gene TRBV6-1; TRBD2 aligns across 8 bases. This CDR3 region has 16 residues. V was clipped by 5 bases and J by 6 bases; unmatched bases: 13. Germline CDR1 reads MNHNS; CDR2 reads SASEGT. In DNA, the CDR3 is TGTGCCAGCAGTATAGCCGCGGGAGGTGGGCGGGATACGCAGTATTTT. The encoded protein is CASSIAAGGGRDTQYF.

This clonotype has just a few counts. This sequence joins TRBV29-1 and TRBJ1-4; D is uncertain. The CDR3 is 15 residues long. Germline V gene sequence: CDR1 SQVTM, CDR2 ANQGSEA. V was clipped by 6 bases and J by 0 bases, with 14 bases between them. In DNA, the CDR3 is TGCAGCGTCTCATACAACCCTGCAACTAATGAAAAACTGTTTTTT. This gives the protein CSVSYNPATNEKLFF.

The chain joins TRBV5-1 to TRBJ1-1, with D hard to call. Germline V gene data show CDR1 as SGHRS and CDR2 as YFSETQ. Trimming cost V 7 bases and J 0 bases, with 13 bases left between them. This CDR3 contains 14 residues. In DNA, the CDR3 is TGCGCCAGCTCCGGAACCTCGATGAACACTGAAGCTTTCTTT. Encoded protein: CASSGTSMNTEAFF. Using reference TRBV5-1 and TRBJ1-1 for the parts outside the CDR3, the full variable domain is KAGVTQTPRYLIKTRGQQVTLSCSPISGHRSVSWYQQTPGQGLQFLFEYFSETQRNKGNFPGRFSGRQFSNSRSEMNVSTLELGDSALYLCASSGTSMNTEAFFGQGTRLTVV.

Turning to this clonotype: This could be a read error, since a much larger clone is one nucleotide away. This chain links TRBV12-3 or TRBV12-4 with TRBJ2-6, with 8 bases fitting TRBD1. CDR3 size: 17 residues. CDR3 residues: CASSPGQGEFGVNVLTF. The CDR3 DNA sequence: TGTGCCAGCAGTCCTGGACAGGGAGAATTTGGGGTCAACGTCCTGACTTTC.

This clonotype came up many times. V gene TRBV5-1 combines with J gene TRBJ2-1, with D hard to call. The CDR3 sequence is 15 residues long. Germline V gives CDR1 SGHRS, CDR2 YFSETQ. V was trimmed by 2 bases and J by 0 bases, leaving 9 bases between them. As DNA, the CDR3 is TGCGCCAGCAGCTTAGTAATCCCCTCCTACAATGAGCAGTTCTTC. Amino acids: CASSLVIPSYNEQFF.

This clonotype was detected a few times. J is TRBJ2-4 and V is TRBV11-2, with D hard to call. The better agreement between TRBJ2-7 and the DNA end casts doubt on the J call. Germline V lookup: CDR1 SGHAT, CDR2 FQNNGV. This CDR3 has 13 amino acids. CDR3 nucleotide sequence: TGTGCCAGCAGCCTGACCGTAGCAGTCGAGCAGTACTTC. Its protein is CASSLTVAVEQYF.

This clonotype was picked up many times. The CDR3 protein is CSADSRTGKLTTDTQYF. The CDR3 nucleotides read TGCAGTGCCGATTCCAGGACAGGAAAGCTTACCACAGATACGCAGTATTTT. The chain combines TRBV20-1 with TRBJ2-3; TRBD1 agrees at 7 bases. Germline V gene data show CDR1 as DFQATT and CDR2 as SNEGSKA (reference sequence). The CDR3 has 17 amino acids. J gave up 2 bases and V 6 bases, and 17 bases lay outside the gene matches.

CDR3 bases: TGTGCCAGCAGCCCGCCGGGACAGGGGGCGATTACCTATGGCTACACCTTC. This codes for CASSPPGQGAITYGYTF. This chain uses TRBV5-6 with TRBJ1-2; 12 bases fit TRBD1. The length of the CDR3 is 17 residues. Germline-derived CDR1 and CDR2 are SGHDT and YYEEEE. After removal of 4 bases from V and 4 bases from J, the junction contained 11 bases not matched to a gene.

The J gene is TRBJ2-5, the V gene TRBV6-6; 12 bases agree with TRBD2. V shed 6 bases and J 5 bases; nucleotides not matched to a gene: 7. The germline V gene encodes CDR1 MNHNY and CDR2 SVGAGI (reference sequence). This CDR3 is 15 amino acids long. Written as DNA, the CDR3 is TGTGCCAGCAGACCCACTAGCGGGAGGCGGGAGACCCAGTACTTC. Translating gives CASRPTSGRRETQYF.

This clonotype was seen repeatedly, ten times or more. A read error is possible here, since a much larger clone lies one base away. The chain is built from TRBV10-3 and TRBJ2-1, with 8 nucleotides matching TRBD2. This CDR3 comprises 14 residues. Germline trimming cut 4 bases from V and 10 bases from J; bases unmatched to any gene: 9. The germline CDR1 and CDR2 sequences are ENHRY and SYGVKD. This CDR3 is CAISGGAGVQEQFF. DNA for the CDR3: TGTGCCATCAGTGGGGGAGCGGGAGTTCAGGAGCAGTTCTTC.

V is TRBV24-1 and J is TRBJ2-1, with 10 bases identical to TRBD2. Germline V gene sequence: CDR1 KGHDR, CDR2 SFDVKD. V lost 4 bases, J lost 8 bases, and 13 bases stayed unmatched. CDR3 size: 17 residues. The CDR3 loop is CATSDPSSGRDGYEQFF. In DNA, the CDR3 is TGTGCCACCAGTGACCCCTCGAGCGGGAGGGATGGGTATGAGCAGTTCTTC.

A remark on this clonotype: A single base separates this from a much larger clone, so it may be a read error. V and J are TRBV11-1 and TRBJ2-1, with TRBD2 identical over 11 bases. Germline loops: CDR1 SGHAT, CDR2 FQDESV (reference sequence). The junction had 6 bases not matched to a gene; V was cut back by 4 bases and J by 7 bases. The CDR3 runs to 15 residues. The chain's CDR3 is CASSSASGRRNEQFF. The CDR3 DNA reads TGTGCCAGCAGCTCGGCTAGCGGGAGGAGGAATGAGCAGTTCTTC. The variable domain in full, completed from reference TRBV11-1 and TRBJ2-1, reads EAEVAQSPRYKITEKSQAVAFWCDPISGHATLYWYRQILGQGPELLVQFQDESVVDDSQLPKDRFSAERLKGVDSTLKIQPAELGDSAMYLCASSSASGRRNEQFFGPGTRLTVL.

The gene calls are TRBV3-1 and TRBJ2-1; 7 bases are a match to TRBD2. Germline-derived CDR1 and CDR2 are LGHDT and YNNKEL (reference sequence). This CDR3 is 12 amino acids long. V dropped 6 bases and J dropped 8; count of bases not matched to a gene: 4. The CDR3 loop is CASRSSGYEQFF. The CDR3, as DNA: TGTGCCAGCAGGAGTAGCGGGTATGAGCAGTTCTTC.

This clonotype was recorded many times. V and J are TRBV5-1 and TRBJ2-1, with D maybe TRBD2 (5 bases). CDR1 and CDR2 from the germline V gene are SGHRS and YFSETQ. This CDR3 spans 12 amino acids. The V and J ends lost 0 bases and 14 bases respectively, with 12 bases between them. Here the CDR3 reads CASSLEGGREFF. The CDR3 DNA is TGCGCCAGCAGCTTGGAGGGCGGGCGAGAGTTCTTC.

The chain has TRBV29-1 and TRBJ1-2; D call uncertain. From germline, CDR1 is SQVTM and CDR2 ANQGSEA. The length of the CDR3 is 15 residues. The germline V and J ends were trimmed by 8 bases and 7 bases, with 26 bases remaining between them. The CDR3 protein is CSSFGEGTAISGYTF. DNA of the CDR3: TGCAGCTCGTTCGGGGAAGGAACAGCAATTTCTGGCTACACCTTC.

A note on this clonotype: The junction and the germline gene differ at one end; a read error may be behind it. The chain recombines TRBV7-2 with TRBJ2-2; 7 nucleotides line up with TRBD1. Germline values: CDR1 SGHTA, CDR2 FQGNSA. The CDR3 runs 13 residues. CDR3 amino acids: CASSPSQTGEPFF. The CDR3 DNA follows: TGTGCCAGCAGCCCCTCCCAAACAGGGGAGCCGTTTTTT.

The table lists this clonotype with many counts. The J gene is TRBJ2-3, the V gene TRBV7-2; 8 bases match TRBD1. With 1 base clipped from V and 3 bases from J, the junction kept 12 bases outside the gene matches. The V gene's germline CDR1 is SGHTA and CDR2 FQGNSA. There are 18 residues in the CDR3. CDR3 loop: CASSLVGPRQGRTDTQYF. CDR3 DNA sequence: TGTGCCAGCAGCTTAGTGGGGCCGAGACAGGGGAGGACAGATACGCAGTATTTT.

This clonotype has ten or more counts. The chain is built from TRBV29-1 and TRBJ1-1, with D unresolved. Germline V CDR1 and CDR2: SQVTM, ANQGSEA. CDR3 length: 10 residues. Trimming took 4 bases from V and 4 from J, leaving 4 bases between them. This CDR3 reads CSVVLTEAFF. The CDR3 DNA reads as TGCAGCGTTGTCCTCACTGAAGCTTTCTTT. Full variable domain (rest looked up from reference TRBV29-1 and TRBJ1-1): SAVISQKPSRDICQRGTSLTIQCQVDSQVTMMFWYRQQPGQSLTLIATANQGSEATYESGFVIDKFPISRPNLTFSTLTVSNMSPEDSSIYLCSVVLTEAFFGQGTRLTVV.

This clonotype occurred a few times. A much larger clone lies one base from this, so it may be a read error. The chain joins TRBV5-1 to TRBJ2-1; D not certain. The J call is doubtful: the DNA matches TRBJ2-7 better. The CDR3 covers 15 residues. CDR1 SGHRS and CDR2 YFSETQ come from the germline V gene. CDR3 nucleotides: TGCGCCAGCAGCCCCGCCCTGATCTCCTACAATGAGCAGTACTTC. This gives the protein CASSPALISYNEQYF.